This T cell receptor beta chain was obtained from a study of tumour-infiltrating T cells in Burkitt lymphoma. On the study more broadly: Survival, overall and progression-free, tracked with productive clonality.

Assay used: immunoSEQ multiplex PCR; TCRdb lists only in-frame clones, some missing. The sample contains 1,300 or so clones, about 10% of which appear only once. The germline V gene encodes CDR1 MNHNY and CDR2 SVGAGI (reference sequence). V gave up 7 bases and J gave up 6 bases, with 14 bases separating them. This CDR3 comprises 13 residues. The sequenced sample consisted of tumor tissue. J is TRBJ2-3 and V is TRBV6-6, with a tentative D call TRBD1 (5 bases). The sequence was obtained from a human donor with Burkitt lymphoma. The CDR3 DNA reads TGTGCCAGCAAGGGGTCTTTCGGGGATACGCAGTATTTT. Protein: CASKGSFGDTQYF.